The present entry profiles one T cell receptor beta chain with its context. What it recognizes is unknown. Germline is not matched at one junction end, which may reflect a read error. From RNA, the CDR3 regions of TCR beta chains were amplified and sequenced. First-round RT-PCR with HTBI primers preceded a second-round multiplex PCR. Each CDR3 protein gets one entry after TCRdb re-called the multiplex PCR reads with MiXCR. The sample consists of some 1.1 million distinct CDR3 sequences, roughly 35% of them appearing once. This CDR3 comprises 14 residues. These data belong to a study of Graves' ophthalmopathy and Graves' hyperthyroidism. Regarding the study as a whole: Blood samples also showed most expanded thyroid clonotypes exceeding 0.001 frequency. Separation of ophthalmopathy from stable hyperthyroidism was achieved by a 13-signature model, at roughly 88% sensitivity and approximately 84% specificity.

This clonotype originated in an adult man with Graves' hyperthyroidism. The chain is built from TRBV12-3 or TRBV12-4 and TRBJ1-2; D gene unclear. Sequences were obtained from peripheral blood or thyroid tissue (not recorded which). The CDR3 is CASSQDRRNYGYTF. In nucleotides, the CDR3 is TGCGCCAGCAGCCAAGATCGGCGCAACTATGGCTACACCTTC.